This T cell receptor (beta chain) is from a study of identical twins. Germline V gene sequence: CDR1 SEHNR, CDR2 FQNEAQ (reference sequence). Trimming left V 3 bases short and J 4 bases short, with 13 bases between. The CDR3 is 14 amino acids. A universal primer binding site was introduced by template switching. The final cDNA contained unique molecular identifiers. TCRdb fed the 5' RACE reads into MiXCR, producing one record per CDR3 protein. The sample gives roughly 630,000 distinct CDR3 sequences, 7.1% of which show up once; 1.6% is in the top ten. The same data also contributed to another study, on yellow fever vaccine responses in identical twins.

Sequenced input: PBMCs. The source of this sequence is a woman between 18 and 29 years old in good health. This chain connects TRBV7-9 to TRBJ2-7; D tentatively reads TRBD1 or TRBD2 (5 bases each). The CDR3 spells CASSFSGDGYEQYV. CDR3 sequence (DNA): TGTGCCAGCAGCTTTTCCGGGGACGGGTACGAGCAGTACGTC.